Listed below are T cell receptor beta chains from one sample, sequenced in a study of shared clonotypes between healthy human individuals. Profiling relied on immunoSEQ multiplex PCR, and the TCRdb table lists in-frame clones only, not all of them. This sample has over a million clones, with about 96% found just once. Sequenced: naive CD4+ T cells sorted from blood. The receptors were sampled from a man aged 30-40 years in good health. The CDR3 runs from the conserved cysteine through the conserved F or W. A D gene is named only where the DNA matches it firmly. Clone size, where shown, is once, few, many, or a class for clones that have expanded.

D,size,J,V,DNA,CDR3
.,.,TRBJ1-1,TRBV28,TGTGCCAGCAGTTGGTCCAACAACATCGTGAACACTGAAGCTTTCTTT,CASSWSNNIVNTEAFF
TRBD2,once,TRBJ2-2,TRBV11-2,TGTGCCAGCAGCACGGGACTACACACCGGGGAGCTGTTTTTT,CASSTGLHTGELFF
.,once,TRBJ2-5,TRBV4-2,TGTGCCAGCAGCCAAGGGCTACGGGTTTCTGAGACCCAGTACTTC,CASSQGLRVSETQYF
.,.,TRBJ2-7,TRBV6-6,TGTGCCAGCAGTTTTTCCGGACAGTATAACTACGAGCAGTACTTC,CASSFSGQYNYEQYF
TRBD1,.,TRBJ2-3,TRBV10-3,TGTGCCATCCGACAGGGGGTCGACACAGATACGCAGTATTTT,CAIRQGVDTDTQYF
TRBD2,.,TRBJ2-7,TRBV6-5,TGTGCCAGCAGTTACTCACTAGCGGGGAGCTCCTACGAGCAGTACTTC,CASSYSLAGSSYEQYF
TRBD1,once,TRBJ1-2,TRBV2,TGTGCCAGCAGGTTCGGACAGGGGGCTTTTGGCTACACCTTC,CASRFGQGAFGYTF
TRBD2,.,TRBJ2-7,TRBV30,TGTGCCTGGAGTCGATGGTCTCTAGCGGGAGCAGGCGAGCAGTACTTC,CAWSRWSLAGAGEQYF
.,.,TRBJ2-5,TRBV5-1,TGCGCCAGCAGCCCGATCACAGGGACGCAAGAGACCCAGTACTTC,CASSPITGTQETQYF
TRBD2,.,TRBJ2-3,TRBV10-1,TGCGCCAGCAGTGGCGCGGGAGGGTTCGCAGATACGCAGTATTTT,CASSGAGGFADTQYF
.,.,TRBJ2-3,TRBV7-2,TGTGCCAGCAGCTTAGATGGGTTTGGGCGCACAGATACGCAGTATTTT,CASSLDGFGRTDTQYF
.,.,TRBJ2-1,TRBV7-2,TGTGCCAGCAGCTCGTCCCGGCTACCGAACAATGAGCAGTTCTTC,CASSSSRLPNNEQFF
.,.,TRBJ1-5,TRBV7-8,TGTGCCAGCAGCCTCGTCCGTGCAGGGCTGCAGCCCCAGCATTTT,CASSLVRAGLQPQHF
.,.,TRBJ2-3,TRBV19,TGTGCCAGTAGTCGGGGTAATACGCAGTATTTT,CASSRGNTQYF
.,.,TRBJ1-2,TRBV7-8,TGTGCCAGCAGCCATGACAGTCTGAACTATGGCTACACCTTC,CASSHDSLNYGYTF
.,.,TRBJ1-5,TRBV28,TGTGCCAGCAGTTTATCTCCTCCTAATCAGCCCCAGCATTTT,CASSLSPPNQPQHF
.,.,TRBJ2-5,TRBV19,TGTGCCAGTAGTATGGGGAGCTTAGAGACCCAGTACTTC,CASSMGSLETQYF
.,few,TRBJ1-5,TRBV18,TGTGCCAGCTCACCAGGGGACTTTAGCCAGCCCCAGCATTTT,CASSPGDFSQPQHF
.,.,TRBJ1-1,TRBV6-1,TGTGCCAGCAGTGACAGACCTAGAGGGGTGACTGAAGCTTTCTTT,CASSDRPRGVTEAFF
TRBD2,.,TRBJ2-1,TRBV11-2,TGTGCCAGCAGCTTCCAGCGGCGGGAGGCCCTTGCTGAGCAGTTCTTC,CASSFQRREALAEQFF
.,.,TRBJ1-5,TRBV18,TGTGCCAGCTCACCACTGGCGGGAGCTGGGCCCCAGCATTTT,CASSPLAGAGPQHF
.,.,TRBJ2-7,TRBV19,TGTGCCAGTAGTCGAAGGGGGAACTACGAGCAGTACTTC,CASSRRGNYEQYF
TRBD1,.,TRBJ2-5,TRBV4-2,TGTGCCAGCAGCCCTTACAGGGGATCCGAGACCCAGTACTTC,CASSPYRGSETQYF
.,.,TRBJ2-7,TRBV19,TGTGCCAGCAACTCCCACGAGCAGTACTTC,CASNSHEQYF
.,once,TRBJ2-5,TRBV28,TGTGCCAGCATTCCCTCCCTCCTCGGGGAGACCCAGTACTTC,CASIPSLLGETQYF
.,.,TRBJ2-2,TRBV5-5,TGTGCCAGCAGCTTGAGGGCCTATAACACCGGGGAGCTGTTTTTT,CASSLRAYNTGELFF
TRBD1,.,TRBJ2-7,TRBV27,TGTGCCAGCAGCACGACAGGGGTCCCTTACGAGCAGTACTTC,CASSTTGVPYEQYF
.,.,TRBJ1-1,TRBV6-1,TGTGCCAGCAGCTCGGGGGGGCGGAACACTGAAGCTTTCTTT,CASSSGGRNTEAFF
.,.,TRBJ2-7,TRBV9,TGTGCCAGCAGCTTGACACTCATCCCCTACGAGCAGTACTTC,CASSLTLIPYEQYF
.,.,TRBJ1-5,TRBV7-9,TGTGCCAGCAGCTTAACGGGGGATCAGCCCCAGCATTTT,CASSLTGDQPQHF
.,.,TRBJ2-4,TRBV6-1,TGTGCCAGCAGTGAAGGGCAGGGTCTAGCCAAAAACATTCAGTACTTC,CASSEGQGLAKNIQYF
.,.,TRBJ2-7,TRBV11-2,TGTGCCAGCAGCTCTAGAGGGGGGCTAGCGGAACAGTACGAGCAGTACTTC,CASSSRGGLAEQYEQYF
TRBD1,.,TRBJ1-1,TRBV28,TGTGCCAGCCGAGAGACAGGGTTCTCGAACACTGAAGCTTTCTTT,CASRETGFSNTEAFF
.,.,TRBJ2-7,TRBV7-2,TGTGCCAGCAGCCCGCGATCTAGTGGGAGCGAAAAGCAGTACTTC,CASSPRSSGSEKQYF
TRBD1,.,TRBJ1-5,TRBV4-1,TGCGCCAGCAGCCACAGGATCACAGGGGATCATCAGCCCCAGCATTTT,CASSHRITGDHQPQHF
.,.,TRBJ2-7,TRBV9,TGTGCCAGCAGCTACTCGACAGGAAACTACGAGCAGTACTTC,CASSYSTGNYEQYF
.,.,TRBJ2-5,TRBV5-4,TGTGCCAGCAGCCATAATAGACAGTACCAAGAGACCCAGTACTTC,CASSHNRQYQETQYF
.,.,TRBJ2-3,TRBV30,TGTGCCTGGAATTTAGCGGAGCTCACAGATACGCAGTATTTT,CAWNLAELTDTQYF
TRBD1,.,TRBJ2-1,TRBV4-1,TGCGCCAGCAGCCAAAGACAGGGCTACAATGAGCAGTTCTTC,CASSQRQGYNEQFF
.,.,TRBJ2-2,TRBV29-1,TGCAGCGTTAGGCTTGCAGGGTCGGCGAACACCGGGGAGCTGTTTTTT,CSVRLAGSANTGELFF
TRBD2,once,TRBJ2-1,TRBV5-1,TGCGCCAGCAGCTTGGAGCGGGAAAGTGAGCAGTTCTTC,CASSLERESEQFF
.,.,TRBJ2-1,TRBV6-4,TGTGCCAGCAGTGACTCCAGCGAGTATGAGCAGTTCTTC,CASSDSSEYEQFF
TRBD1,.,TRBJ2-3,TRBV6-5,TGTGCCACTAACCCCGACAGGGCTCCCGTGGATACGCAGTATTTT,CATNPDRAPVDTQYF
TRBD2,.,TRBJ2-4,TRBV7-2,TGTGCCAGCAGCCGGACTAGTCAGGACATTCAGTACTTC,CASSRTSQDIQYF